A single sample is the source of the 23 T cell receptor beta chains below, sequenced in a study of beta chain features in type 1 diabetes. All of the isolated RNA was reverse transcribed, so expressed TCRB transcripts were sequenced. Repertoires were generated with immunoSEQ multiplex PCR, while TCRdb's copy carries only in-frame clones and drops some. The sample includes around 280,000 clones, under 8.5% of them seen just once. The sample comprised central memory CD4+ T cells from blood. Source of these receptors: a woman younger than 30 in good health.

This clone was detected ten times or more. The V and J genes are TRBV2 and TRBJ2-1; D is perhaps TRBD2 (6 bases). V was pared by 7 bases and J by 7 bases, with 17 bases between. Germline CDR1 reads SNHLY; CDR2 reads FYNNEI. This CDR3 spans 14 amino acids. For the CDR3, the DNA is TGTGCCAGCAATTTTGCGGGGAGTCAGAATGAGCAGTTCTTC. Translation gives CASNFAGSQNEQFF.

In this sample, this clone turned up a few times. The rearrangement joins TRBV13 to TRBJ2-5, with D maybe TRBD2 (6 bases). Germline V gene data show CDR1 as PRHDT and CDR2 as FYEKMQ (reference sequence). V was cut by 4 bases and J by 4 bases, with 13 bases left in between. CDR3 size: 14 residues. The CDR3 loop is CASSSTGVGETQYF. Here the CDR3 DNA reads TGTGCCAGCAGCTCAACGGGGGTGGGAGAGACCCAGTACTTC.

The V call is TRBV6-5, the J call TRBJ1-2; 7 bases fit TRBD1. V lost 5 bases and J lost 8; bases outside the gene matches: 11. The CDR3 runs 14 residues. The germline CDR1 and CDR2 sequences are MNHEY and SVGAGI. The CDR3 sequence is CASSKLDRDRGYTF. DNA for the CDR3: TGTGCCAGCAGTAAACTTGACAGGGACCGAGGCTACACCTTC.

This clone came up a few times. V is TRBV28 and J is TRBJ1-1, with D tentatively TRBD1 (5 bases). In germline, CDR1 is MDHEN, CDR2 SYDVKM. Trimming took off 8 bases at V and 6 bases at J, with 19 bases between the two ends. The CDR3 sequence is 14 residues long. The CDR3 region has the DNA TGTGCCAGCCGCGTTAGGGCAGGGAGTTCTGAAGCTTTCTTT. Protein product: CASRVRAGSSEAFF.

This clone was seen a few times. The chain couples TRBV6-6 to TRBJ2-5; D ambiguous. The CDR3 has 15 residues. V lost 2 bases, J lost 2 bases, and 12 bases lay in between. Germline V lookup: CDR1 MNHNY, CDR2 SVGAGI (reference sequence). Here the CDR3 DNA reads TGTGCCAGCAGTTACCGCAAGGGATGGCAAGAGACCCAGTACTTC. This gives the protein CASSYRKGWQETQYF.

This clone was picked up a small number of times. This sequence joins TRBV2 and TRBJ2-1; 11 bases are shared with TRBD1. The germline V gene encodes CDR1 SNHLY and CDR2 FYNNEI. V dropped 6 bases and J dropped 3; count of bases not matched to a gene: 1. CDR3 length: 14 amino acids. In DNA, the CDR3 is TGTGCCAGCAGGGGACAGGGGGACTACAATGAGCAGTTCTTC. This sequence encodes CASRGQGDYNEQFF.

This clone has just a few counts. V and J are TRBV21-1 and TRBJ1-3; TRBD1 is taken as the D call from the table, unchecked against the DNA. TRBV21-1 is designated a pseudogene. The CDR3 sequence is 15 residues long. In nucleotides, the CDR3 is TGTGCCAGCAGCAAAGATGGCAGGGTCGAGTTTACCATATATTTT. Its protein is CASSKDGRVEFTIYF.

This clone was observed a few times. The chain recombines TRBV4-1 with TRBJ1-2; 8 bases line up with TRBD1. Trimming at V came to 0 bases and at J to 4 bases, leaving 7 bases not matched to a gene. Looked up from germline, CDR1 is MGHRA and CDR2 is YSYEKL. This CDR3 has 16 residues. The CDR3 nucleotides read TGCGCCAGCAGCCAAGATATGCAGGGGGCAGGCTATGGCTACACCTTC. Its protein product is CASSQDMQGAGYGYTF.

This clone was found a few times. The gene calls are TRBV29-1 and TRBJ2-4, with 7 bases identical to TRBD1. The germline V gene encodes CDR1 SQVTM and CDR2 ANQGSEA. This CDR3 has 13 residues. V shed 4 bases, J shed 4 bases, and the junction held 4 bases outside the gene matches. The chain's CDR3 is CSVGVTGKNIQYF. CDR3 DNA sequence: TGCAGCGTTGGGGTGACAGGGAAAAACATTCAGTACTTC.

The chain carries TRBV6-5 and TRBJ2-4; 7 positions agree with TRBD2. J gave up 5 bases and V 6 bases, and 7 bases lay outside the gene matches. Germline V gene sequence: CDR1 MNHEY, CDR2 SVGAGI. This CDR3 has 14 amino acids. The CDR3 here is CASRRPGGENIQYF. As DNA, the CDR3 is TGTGCCAGCAGACGACCGGGGGGTGAAAACATTCAGTACTTC.

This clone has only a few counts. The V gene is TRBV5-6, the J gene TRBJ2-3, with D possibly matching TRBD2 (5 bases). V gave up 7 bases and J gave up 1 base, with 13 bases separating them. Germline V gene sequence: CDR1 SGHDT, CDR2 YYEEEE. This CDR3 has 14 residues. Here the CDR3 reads CASATHGGTDTQYF. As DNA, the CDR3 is TGTGCCAGCGCCACTCACGGGGGCACAGATACGCAGTATTTT.

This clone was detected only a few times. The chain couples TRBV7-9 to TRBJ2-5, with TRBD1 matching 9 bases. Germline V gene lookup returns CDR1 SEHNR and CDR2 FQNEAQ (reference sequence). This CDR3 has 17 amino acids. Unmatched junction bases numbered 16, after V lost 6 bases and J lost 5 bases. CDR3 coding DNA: TGTGCCAGCAGACACCAACCCGGGGACAGGGCAATGGAGACCCAGTACTTC. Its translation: CASRHQPGDRAMETQYF.

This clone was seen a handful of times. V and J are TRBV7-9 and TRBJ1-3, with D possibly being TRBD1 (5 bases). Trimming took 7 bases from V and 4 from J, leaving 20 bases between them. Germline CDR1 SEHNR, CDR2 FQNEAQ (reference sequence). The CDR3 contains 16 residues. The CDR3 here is CASNRGTGLSGNTIYF. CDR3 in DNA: TGTGCCAGCAACCGAGGGACGGGTCTCTCGGGAAACACCATATATTTT.

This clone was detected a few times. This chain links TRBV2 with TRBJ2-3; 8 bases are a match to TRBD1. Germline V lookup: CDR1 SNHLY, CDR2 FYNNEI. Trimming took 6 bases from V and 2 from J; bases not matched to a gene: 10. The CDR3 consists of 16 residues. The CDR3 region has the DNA TGTGCCAGCAGCCGTAAAATGACAGGGGACACAGATACGCAGTATTTT. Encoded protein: CASSRKMTGDTDTQYF.

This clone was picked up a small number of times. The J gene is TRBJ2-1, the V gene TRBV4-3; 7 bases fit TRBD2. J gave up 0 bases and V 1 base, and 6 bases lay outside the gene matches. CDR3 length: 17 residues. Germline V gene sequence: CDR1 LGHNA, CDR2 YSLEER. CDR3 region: CASSQAASGSSYNEQFF. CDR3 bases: TGCGCCAGCAGCCAAGCAGCTAGCGGAAGCTCCTACAATGAGCAGTTCTTC.

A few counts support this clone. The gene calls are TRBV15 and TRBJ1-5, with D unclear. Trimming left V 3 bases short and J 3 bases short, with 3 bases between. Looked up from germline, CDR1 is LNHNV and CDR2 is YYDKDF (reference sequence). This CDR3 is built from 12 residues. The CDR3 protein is CATSSHNQPQHF. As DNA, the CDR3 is TGTGCCACCAGCAGTCACAATCAGCCCCAGCATTTT.

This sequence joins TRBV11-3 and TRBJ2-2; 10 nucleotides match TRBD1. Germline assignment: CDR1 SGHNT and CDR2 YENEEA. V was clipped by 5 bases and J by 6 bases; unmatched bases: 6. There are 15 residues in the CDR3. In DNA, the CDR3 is TGTGCCAGCAGCGAGACAGGGGGCGCCCCCGGGGAGCTGTTTTTT. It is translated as CASSETGGAPGELFF.

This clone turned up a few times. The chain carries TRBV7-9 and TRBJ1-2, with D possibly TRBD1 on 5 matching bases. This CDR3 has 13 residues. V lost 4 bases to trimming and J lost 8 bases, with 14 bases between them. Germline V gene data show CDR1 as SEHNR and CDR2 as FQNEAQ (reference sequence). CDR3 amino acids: CASSSNRGPGYTF. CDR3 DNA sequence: TGTGCCAGCAGCTCCAACCGGGGCCCCGGCTACACCTTC.

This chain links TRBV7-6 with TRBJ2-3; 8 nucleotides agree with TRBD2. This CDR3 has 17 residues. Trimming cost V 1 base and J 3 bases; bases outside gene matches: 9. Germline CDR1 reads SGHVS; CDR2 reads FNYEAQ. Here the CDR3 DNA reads TGTGCCAGCAGCTTAGGTGGAGCGGGGGTTAGGACAGATACGCAGTATTTT. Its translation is CASSLGGAGVRTDTQYF. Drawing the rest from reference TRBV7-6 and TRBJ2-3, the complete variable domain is GAGVSQSPRYKVTKRGQDVALRCDPISGHVSLYWYRQALGQGPEFLTYFNYEAQQDKSGLPNDRFSAERPEGSISTLTIQRTEQRDSAMYRCASSLGGAGVRTDTQYFGPGTRLTVL.

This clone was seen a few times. The CDR3 sequence is CSVGTAANTGELFF. The CDR3 DNA reads as TGCAGCGTTGGGACGGCTGCGAACACCGGGGAGCTGTTTTTT. V usage is TRBV29-1 and J usage is TRBJ2-2; no clear D. The germline V gene has CDR1 SQVTM and CDR2 ANQGSEA. V lost 4 bases to trimming and J lost 0 bases, with 9 bases between them. The CDR3 is 14 residues long.

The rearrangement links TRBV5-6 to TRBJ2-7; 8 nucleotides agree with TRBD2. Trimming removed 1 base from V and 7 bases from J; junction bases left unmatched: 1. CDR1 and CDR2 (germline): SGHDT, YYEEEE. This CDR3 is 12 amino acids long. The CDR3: CASSLTSGEQYV. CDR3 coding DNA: TGTGCCAGCAGCTTGACTAGCGGTGAGCAGTACGTC.

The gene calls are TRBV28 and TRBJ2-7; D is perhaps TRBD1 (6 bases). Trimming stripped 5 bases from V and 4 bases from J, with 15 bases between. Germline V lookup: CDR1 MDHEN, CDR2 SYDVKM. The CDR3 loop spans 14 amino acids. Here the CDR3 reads CASSHFQGKYEQYV. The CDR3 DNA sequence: TGTGCCAGCAGTCATTTCCAGGGGAAATACGAGCAGTACGTC.

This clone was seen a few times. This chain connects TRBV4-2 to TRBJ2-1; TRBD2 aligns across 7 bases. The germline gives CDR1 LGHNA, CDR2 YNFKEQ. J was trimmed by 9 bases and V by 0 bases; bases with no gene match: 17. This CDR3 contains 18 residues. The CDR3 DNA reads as TGTGCCAGCAGCCAAGATCCAGGCGCAAGCGGGAATTTCGCTGAGCAGTTCTTC. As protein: CASSQDPGASGNFAEQFF.